This T cell receptor (beta chain) stems from a study of radiation and T cells in renal cell carcinoma. Study at large: Nephrectomy followed 15 Gy stereotactic body radiation by 4 weeks. Study results and limitations: Top tumor clonotypes rose in blood 2 weeks post-radiation, then contracted. No pretreatment tumor biopsies were available for baseline clonotypes.

Time point denoted: baseline pretreatment blood. Treatment denoted: 15 Gy SBRT to primary tumor, nephrectomy 4 weeks later. Blood was sampled at baseline, 2 weeks and 4 weeks after SBRT. Clones were sequenced by immunoSEQ multiplex PCR, and TCRdb holds only the in-frame ones, with some missing. The sample holds 40,000 to 50,000 clones, around 83% seen once. This clone came up once. No antigen is known for it. V was shortened by 6 bases and J by 6 bases, with 11 bases between the two germline ends. This CDR3 spans 12 amino acids. The germline CDR1 and CDR2 sequences are SGHTA and FQGNSA. The material sequenced was blood, taken from a patient whose treatment included radiotherapy and nephrectomy. V and J are TRBV7-2 and TRBJ2-5; a weak D match, TRBD2 (6 bases). The clonotype was recovered from an older woman with renal cell carcinoma. In nucleotides, the CDR3 is TGTGCCAGCAGTTACGGACTAAAGACCCAGTACTTC. Protein product: CASSYGLKTQYF.